Sequencing of this TCR beta chain was carried out in a study of control samples from healthy donors and cancer patients. Generated by immunoSEQ multiplex PCR, the TCRdb table keeps only in-frame clones and is missing some. Of approximately 89,000 clones in the sample, about 83% were seen once. CDR3 length: 19 residues. The V gene's germline CDR1 is SGHNT and CDR2 YYREEE (reference sequence). With 3 bases clipped from V and 1 base from J, the junction kept 9 bases outside the gene matches. The chain uses TRBV5-4 and TRBJ2-3; 15 bases align to TRBD2. The TCR comes from a woman aged 40 to 50 in good health. The specimen was blood. Written as DNA, the CDR3 is TGTGCCAGCAGCTCACCCGGGACTAGCGGGGGGTTGGGCACAGATACGCAGTATTTT. Protein sequence: CASSSPGTSGGLGTDTQYF.